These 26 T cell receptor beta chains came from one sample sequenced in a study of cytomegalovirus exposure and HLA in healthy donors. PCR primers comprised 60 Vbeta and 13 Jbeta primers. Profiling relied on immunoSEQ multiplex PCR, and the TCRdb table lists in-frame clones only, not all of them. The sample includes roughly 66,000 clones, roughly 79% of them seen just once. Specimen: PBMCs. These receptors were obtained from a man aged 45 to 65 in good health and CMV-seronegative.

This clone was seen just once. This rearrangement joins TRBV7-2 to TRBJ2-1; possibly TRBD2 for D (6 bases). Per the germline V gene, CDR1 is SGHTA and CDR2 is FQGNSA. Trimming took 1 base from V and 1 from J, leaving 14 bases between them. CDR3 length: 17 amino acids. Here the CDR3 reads CASSLVGGRGSYNEQFF. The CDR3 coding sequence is TGTGCCAGCAGCTTAGTTGGGGGGAGAGGGTCCTACAATGAGCAGTTCTTC.

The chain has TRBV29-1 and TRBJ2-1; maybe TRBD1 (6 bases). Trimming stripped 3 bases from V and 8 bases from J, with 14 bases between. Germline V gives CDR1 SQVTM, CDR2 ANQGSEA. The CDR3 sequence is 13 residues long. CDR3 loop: CSVDTGMVDEQFF. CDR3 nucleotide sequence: TGCAGCGTTGATACAGGGATGGTAGATGAGCAGTTCTTC.

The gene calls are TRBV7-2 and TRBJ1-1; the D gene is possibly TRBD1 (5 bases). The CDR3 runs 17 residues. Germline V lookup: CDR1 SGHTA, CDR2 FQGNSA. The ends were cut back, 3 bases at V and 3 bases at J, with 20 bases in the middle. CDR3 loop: CASSFEAYYLRDTEAFF. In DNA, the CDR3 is TGTGCCAGCAGCTTCGAGGCCTACTATCTCAGGGACACTGAAGCTTTCTTT.

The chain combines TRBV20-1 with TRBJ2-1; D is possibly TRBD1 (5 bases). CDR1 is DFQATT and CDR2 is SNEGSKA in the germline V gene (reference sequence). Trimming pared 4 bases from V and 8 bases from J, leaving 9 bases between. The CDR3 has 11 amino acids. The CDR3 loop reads CSATREDEQFF. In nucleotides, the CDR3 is TGCAGTGCTACCAGGGAAGATGAGCAGTTCTTC.

Here the CDR3 DNA reads TGTGCCTGGAGTGTATCGGGGAACTATGGCTACACCTTC. It yields the protein CAWSVSGNYGYTF. The J gene is TRBJ1-2, the V gene TRBV30; no clear D gene. The CDR3 sequence is 13 residues long. Germline V gene lookup returns CDR1 GTSNPN and CDR2 SVGIG (reference sequence). Trimming took 0 bases from V and 2 from J, leaving 7 bases between them. Full variable domain (outside the CDR3, taken from reference TRBV30 and TRBJ1-2): SQTIHQWPATLVQPVGSPLSLECTVEGTSNPNLYWYRQAAGRGLQLLFYSVGIGQISSEVPQNLSASRPQDRQFILSSKKLLLSDSGFYLCAWSVSGNYGYTFGSGTRLTVV.

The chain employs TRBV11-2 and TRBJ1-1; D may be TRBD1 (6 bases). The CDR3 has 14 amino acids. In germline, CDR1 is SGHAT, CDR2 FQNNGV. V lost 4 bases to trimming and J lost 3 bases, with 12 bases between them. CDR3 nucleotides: TGTGCCAGCAGCTCTAGGACAGAATACACTGAAGCTTTCTTT. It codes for CASSSRTEYTEAFF.

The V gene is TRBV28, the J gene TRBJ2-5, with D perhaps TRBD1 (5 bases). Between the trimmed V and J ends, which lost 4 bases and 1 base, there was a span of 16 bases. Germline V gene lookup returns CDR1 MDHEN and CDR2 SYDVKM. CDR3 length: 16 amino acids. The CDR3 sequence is CASSSRQITFQETQYF. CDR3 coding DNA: TGTGCCAGCAGTTCTCGACAGATTACCTTCCAAGAGACCCAGTACTTC. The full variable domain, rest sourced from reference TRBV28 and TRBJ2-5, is DVKVTQSSRYLVKRTGEKVFLECVQDMDHENMFWYRQDPGLGLRLIYFSYDVKMKEKGDIPEGYSVSREKKERFSLILESASTNQTSMYLCASSSRQITFQETQYFGPGTRLLVL.

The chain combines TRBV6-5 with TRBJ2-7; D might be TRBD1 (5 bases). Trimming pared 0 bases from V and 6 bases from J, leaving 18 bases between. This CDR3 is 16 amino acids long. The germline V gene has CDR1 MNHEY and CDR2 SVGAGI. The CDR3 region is CASSYSMQGGMGEQYF. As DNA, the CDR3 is TGTGCCAGCAGTTACTCGATGCAGGGTGGTATGGGCGAGCAGTACTTC.

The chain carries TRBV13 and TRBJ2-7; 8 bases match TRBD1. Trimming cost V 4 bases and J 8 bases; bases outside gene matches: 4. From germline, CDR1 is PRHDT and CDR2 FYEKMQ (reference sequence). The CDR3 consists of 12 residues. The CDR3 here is CASSSGQAKQYF. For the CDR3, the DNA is TGTGCCAGCAGCTCGGGACAGGCAAAGCAGTACTTC.

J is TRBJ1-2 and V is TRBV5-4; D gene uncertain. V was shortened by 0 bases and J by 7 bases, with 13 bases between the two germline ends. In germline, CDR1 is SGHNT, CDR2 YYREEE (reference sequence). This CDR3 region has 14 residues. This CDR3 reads CASSLGSGVVGYTF. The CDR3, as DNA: TGTGCCAGCAGCTTGGGCTCAGGCGTTGTTGGCTACACCTTC.

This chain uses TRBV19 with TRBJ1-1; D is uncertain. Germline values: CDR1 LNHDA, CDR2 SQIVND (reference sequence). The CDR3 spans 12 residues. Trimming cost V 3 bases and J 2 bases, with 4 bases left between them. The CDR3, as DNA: TGTGCCAGTAGTATGAGTAACACTGAAGCTTTCTTT. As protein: CASSMSNTEAFF.

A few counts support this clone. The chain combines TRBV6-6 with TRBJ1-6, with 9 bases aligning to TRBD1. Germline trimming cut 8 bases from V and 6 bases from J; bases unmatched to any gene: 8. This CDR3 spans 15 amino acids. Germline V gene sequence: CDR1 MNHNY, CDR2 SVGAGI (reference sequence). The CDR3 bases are TGTGCCAGCCTAACCCCGGGACAGGGTAATTCACCCCTCCACTTT. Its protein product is CASLTPGQGNSPLHF.

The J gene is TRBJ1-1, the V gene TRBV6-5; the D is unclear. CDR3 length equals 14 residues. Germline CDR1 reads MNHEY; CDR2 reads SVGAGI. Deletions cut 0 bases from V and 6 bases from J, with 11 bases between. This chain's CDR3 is CASSYSLRAAEAFF. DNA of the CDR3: TGTGCCAGCAGTTACTCGCTGAGGGCAGCTGAAGCTTTCTTT.

CDR3 coding DNA: TGTGCCTTCGACAGGGAGGTCTATGGCTACACCTTC. It translates to CAFDREVYGYTF. V and J are TRBV30 and TRBJ1-2, with 7 bases aligning to TRBD1. CDR1 is GTSNPN and CDR2 is SVGIG in the germline V gene (reference sequence). The CDR3 contains 12 residues. The V gene end was trimmed by 7 bases and the J gene end by 4 bases; junction bases not matched to a gene: 6.

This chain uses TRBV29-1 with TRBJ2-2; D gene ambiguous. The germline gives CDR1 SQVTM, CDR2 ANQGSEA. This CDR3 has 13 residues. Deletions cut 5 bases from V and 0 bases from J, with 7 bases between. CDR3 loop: CSVYSTNTGELFF. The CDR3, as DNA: TGCAGCGTTTACAGTACGAACACCGGGGAGCTGTTTTTT.

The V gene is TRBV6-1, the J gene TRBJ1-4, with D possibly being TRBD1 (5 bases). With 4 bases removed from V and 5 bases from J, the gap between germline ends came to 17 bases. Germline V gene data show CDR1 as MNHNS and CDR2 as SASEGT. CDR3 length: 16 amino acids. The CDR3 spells CASSVSRAGINEKLFF. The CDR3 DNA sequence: TGTGCCAGCAGTGTCTCCCGTGCAGGGATAAATGAAAAACTGTTTTTT.

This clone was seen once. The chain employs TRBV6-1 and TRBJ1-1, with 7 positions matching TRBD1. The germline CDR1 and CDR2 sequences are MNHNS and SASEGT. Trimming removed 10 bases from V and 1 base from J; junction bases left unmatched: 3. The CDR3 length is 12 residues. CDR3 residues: CAMGQQNTEAFF. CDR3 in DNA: TGTGCCATGGGACAGCAGAACACTGAAGCTTTCTTT.

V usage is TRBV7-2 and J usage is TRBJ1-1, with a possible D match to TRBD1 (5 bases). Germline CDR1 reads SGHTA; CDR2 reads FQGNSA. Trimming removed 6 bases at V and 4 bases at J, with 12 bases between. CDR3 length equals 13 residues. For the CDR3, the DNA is TGTGCCAGCAGAGGTGGGGGGGGCACTGAAGCTTTCTTT. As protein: CASRGGGGTEAFF.

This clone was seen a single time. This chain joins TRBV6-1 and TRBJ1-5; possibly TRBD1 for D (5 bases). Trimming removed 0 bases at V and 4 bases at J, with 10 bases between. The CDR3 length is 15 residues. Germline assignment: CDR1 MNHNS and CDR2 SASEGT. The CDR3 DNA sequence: TGTGCCAGCAGTGAAGCCGCAGGGATAAATCAGCCCCAGCATTTT. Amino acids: CASSEAAGINQPQHF.

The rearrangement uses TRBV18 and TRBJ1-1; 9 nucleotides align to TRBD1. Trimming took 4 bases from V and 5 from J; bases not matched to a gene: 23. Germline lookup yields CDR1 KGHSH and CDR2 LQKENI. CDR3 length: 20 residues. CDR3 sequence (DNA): TGTGCCAGCTCACGACGCCCCCCACAGGGGGCAGTTCCCACTCCTACTGAAGCTTTCTTT. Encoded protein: CASSRRPPQGAVPTPTEAFF.

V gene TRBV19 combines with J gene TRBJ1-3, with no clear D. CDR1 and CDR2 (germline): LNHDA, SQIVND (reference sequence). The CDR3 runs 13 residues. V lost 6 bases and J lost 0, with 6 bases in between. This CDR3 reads CASRYNSGNTIYF. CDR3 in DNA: TGTGCCAGTAGGTACAACTCTGGAAACACCATATATTTT. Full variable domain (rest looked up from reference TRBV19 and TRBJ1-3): DGGITQSPKYLFRKEGQNVTLSCEQNLNHDAMYWYRQDPGQGLRLIYYSQIVNDFQKGDIAEGYSVSREKKESFPLTVTSAQKNPTAFYLCASRYNSGNTIYFGEGSWLTVV.

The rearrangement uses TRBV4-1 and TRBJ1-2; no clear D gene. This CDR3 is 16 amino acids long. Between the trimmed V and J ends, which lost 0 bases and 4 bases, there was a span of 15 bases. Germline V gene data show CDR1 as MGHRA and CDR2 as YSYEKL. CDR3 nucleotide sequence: TGCGCCAGCAGCCAAGATCCGGCCAGGTTGGGCTATGGCTACACCTTC. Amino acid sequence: CASSQDPARLGYGYTF.

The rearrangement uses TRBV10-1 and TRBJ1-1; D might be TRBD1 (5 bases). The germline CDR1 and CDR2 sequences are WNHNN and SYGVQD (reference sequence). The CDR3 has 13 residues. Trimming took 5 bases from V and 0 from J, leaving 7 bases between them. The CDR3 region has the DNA TGCGCCAGCAGTCGGACACTGAACACTGAAGCTTTCTTT. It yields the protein CASSRTLNTEAFF.

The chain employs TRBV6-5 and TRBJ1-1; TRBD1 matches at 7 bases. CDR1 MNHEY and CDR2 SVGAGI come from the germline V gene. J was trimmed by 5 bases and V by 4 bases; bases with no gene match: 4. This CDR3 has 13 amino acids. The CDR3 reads CASSFRGYTEAFF. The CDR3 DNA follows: TGTGCCAGCAGTTTCAGGGGGTATACTGAAGCTTTCTTT.

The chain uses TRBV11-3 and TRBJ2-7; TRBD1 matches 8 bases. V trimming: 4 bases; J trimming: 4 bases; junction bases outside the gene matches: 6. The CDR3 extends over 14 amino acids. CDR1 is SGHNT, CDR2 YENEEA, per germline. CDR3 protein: CASSSGTGRYEQYF. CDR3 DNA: TGTGCCAGCAGCTCCGGGACAGGAAGATACGAGCAGTACTTC.

CDR3 sequence: CASSLWSQGGQPQHF. The DNA for the CDR3 is TGTGCCAGCAGCCTCTGGTCGCAAGGGGGTCAGCCCCAGCATTTT. V usage is TRBV28 and J usage is TRBJ1-5; maybe TRBD1 (6 bases). The germline V gene has CDR1 MDHEN and CDR2 SYDVKM. This CDR3 has 15 amino acids. V was pared by 6 bases and J by 6 bases, with 18 bases between.